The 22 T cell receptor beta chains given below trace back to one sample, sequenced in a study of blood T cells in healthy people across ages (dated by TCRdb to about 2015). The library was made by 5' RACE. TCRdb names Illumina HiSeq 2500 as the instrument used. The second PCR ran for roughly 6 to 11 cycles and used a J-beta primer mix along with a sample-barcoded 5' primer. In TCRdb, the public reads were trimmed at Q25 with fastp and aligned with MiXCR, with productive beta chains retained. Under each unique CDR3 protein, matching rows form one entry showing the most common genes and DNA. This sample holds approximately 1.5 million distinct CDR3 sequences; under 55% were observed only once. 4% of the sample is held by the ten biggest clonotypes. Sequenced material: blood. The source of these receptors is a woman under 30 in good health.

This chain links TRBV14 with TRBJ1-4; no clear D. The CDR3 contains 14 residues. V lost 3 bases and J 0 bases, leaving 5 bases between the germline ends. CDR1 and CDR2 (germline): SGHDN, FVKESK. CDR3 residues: CASSHWTTNEKLFF. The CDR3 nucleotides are TGTGCCAGCAGCCATTGGACAACTAATGAAAAACTGTTTTTT.

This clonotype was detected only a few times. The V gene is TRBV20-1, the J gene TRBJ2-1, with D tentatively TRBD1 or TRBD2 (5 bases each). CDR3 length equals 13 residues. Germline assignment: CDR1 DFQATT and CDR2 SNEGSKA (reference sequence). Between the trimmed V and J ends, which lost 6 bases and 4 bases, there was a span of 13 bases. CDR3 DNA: TGCAGTGCGTCCGGGACCCTATACAATGAGCAGTTCTTC. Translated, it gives CSASGTLYNEQFF.

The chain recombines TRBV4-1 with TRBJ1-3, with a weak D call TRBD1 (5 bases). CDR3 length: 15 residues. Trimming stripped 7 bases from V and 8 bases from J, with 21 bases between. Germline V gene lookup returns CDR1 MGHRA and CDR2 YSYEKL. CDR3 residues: CASTNFAGGLDTIYF. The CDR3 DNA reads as TGCGCCAGCACCAACTTCGCGGGGGGACTAGACACCATATATTTT.

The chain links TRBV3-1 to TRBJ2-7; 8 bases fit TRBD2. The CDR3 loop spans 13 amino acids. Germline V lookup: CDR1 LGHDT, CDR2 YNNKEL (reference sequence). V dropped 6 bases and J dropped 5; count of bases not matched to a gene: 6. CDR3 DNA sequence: TGTGCCAGCAGGACGGGAGGGGGAAACGAGCAGTACTTC. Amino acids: CASRTGGGNEQYF.

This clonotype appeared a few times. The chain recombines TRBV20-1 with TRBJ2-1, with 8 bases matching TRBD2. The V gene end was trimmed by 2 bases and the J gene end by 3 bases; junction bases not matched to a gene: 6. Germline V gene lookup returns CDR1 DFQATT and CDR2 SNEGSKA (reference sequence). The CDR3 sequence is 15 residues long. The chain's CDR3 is CSARLSGSIYNEQFF. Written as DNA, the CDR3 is TGCAGTGCTAGATTAAGCGGGAGTATCTACAATGAGCAGTTCTTC.

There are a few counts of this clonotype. The DNA for the CDR3 is TGTGCCAGCTCACCACCGGGACTAGCGGGGGGAAACAATGAGCAGTTCTTC. Translated, it gives CASSPPGLAGGNNEQFF. The V gene is TRBV18, the J gene TRBJ2-1; 15 bases are a match to TRBD2. The CDR3 has 17 amino acids. CDR1 is KGHSH and CDR2 is LQKENI in the germline V gene. The V segment lost 0 bases and the J segment 5 bases; nucleotides outside the gene matches: 2.

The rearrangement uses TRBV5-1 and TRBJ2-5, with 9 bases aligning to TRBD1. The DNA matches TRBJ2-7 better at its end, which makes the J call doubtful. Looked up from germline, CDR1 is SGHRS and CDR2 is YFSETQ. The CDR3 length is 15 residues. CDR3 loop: CASSIQGASYHEQYF. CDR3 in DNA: TGCGCCAGCAGCATACAGGGGGCTTCGTACCACGAGCAGTACTTC.

The chain's CDR3 is CASSQEEGRQGVGEQYF. CDR3 coding DNA: TGCGCCAGCAGCCAAGAGGAAGGTAGACAGGGGGTAGGCGAGCAGTACTTC. The chain employs TRBV4-1 and TRBJ2-7; 9 bases agree with TRBD1. J was trimmed by 6 bases and V by 0 bases; bases with no gene match: 12. The CDR3 contains 17 residues. CDR1 and CDR2 (germline): MGHRA, YSYEKL.

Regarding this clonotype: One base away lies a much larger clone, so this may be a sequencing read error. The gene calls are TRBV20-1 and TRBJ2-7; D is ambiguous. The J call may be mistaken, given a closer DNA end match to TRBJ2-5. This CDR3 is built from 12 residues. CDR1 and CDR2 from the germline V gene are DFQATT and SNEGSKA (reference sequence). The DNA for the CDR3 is TGCAGTGCTAGGGGCAACCAAGGGACCCAGTACTTC. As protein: CSARGNQGTQYF.

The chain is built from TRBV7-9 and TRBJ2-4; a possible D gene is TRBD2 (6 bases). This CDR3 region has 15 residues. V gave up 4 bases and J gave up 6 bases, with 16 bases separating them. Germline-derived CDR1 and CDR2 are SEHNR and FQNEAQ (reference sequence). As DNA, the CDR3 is TGTGCCAGCAGCTCTACCGGGACTGTCGGAAACATTCAGTACTTC. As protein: CASSSTGTVGNIQYF.

The CDR3 loop is CASSFGRSTGELFF. The CDR3 DNA reads TGTGCCAGCAGTTTTGGGCGTTCTACCGGGGAGCTGTTTTTT. The chain carries TRBV27 and TRBJ2-2, with D unresolved. In germline, CDR1 is MNHEY, CDR2 SMNVEV (reference sequence). The CDR3 has 14 amino acids. The V end was cut by 3 bases, the J end by 5 bases, with 10 bases between.

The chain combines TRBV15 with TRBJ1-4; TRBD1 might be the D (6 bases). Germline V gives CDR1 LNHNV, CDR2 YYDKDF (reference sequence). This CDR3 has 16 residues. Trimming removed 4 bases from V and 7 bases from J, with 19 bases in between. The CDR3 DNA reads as TGTGCCACCAGCAATTGGGGAAGGGACATCCCTGAAAAACTGTTTTTT. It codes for CATSNWGRDIPEKLFF. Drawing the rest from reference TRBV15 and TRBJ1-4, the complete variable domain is DAMVIQNPRYQVTQFGKPVTLSCSQTLNHNVMYWYQQKSSQAPKLLFHYYDKDFNNEADTPDNFQSRRPNTSFCFLDIRSPGLGDTAMYLCATSNWGRDIPEKLFFGSGTQLSVL.

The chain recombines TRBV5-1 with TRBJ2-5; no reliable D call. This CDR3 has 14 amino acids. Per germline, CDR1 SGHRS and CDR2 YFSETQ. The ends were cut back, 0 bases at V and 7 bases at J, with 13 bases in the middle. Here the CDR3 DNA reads TGCGCCAGCAGCTTGGGTAACACTGAAGGGACCCAGTACTTC. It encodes CASSLGNTEGTQYF.

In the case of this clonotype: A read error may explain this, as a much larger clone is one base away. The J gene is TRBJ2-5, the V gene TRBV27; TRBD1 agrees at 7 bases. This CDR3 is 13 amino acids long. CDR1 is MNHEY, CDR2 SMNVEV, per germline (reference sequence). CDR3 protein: CAGSIAGGSGAYF. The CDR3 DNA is TGTGCCGGCAGTATCGCAGGGGGAAGTGGAGCGTACTTC.

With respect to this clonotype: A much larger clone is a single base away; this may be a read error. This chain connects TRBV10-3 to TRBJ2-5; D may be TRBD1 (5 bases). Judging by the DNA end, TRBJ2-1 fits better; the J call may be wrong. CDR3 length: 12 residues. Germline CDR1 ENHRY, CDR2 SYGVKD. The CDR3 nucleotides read TGTGCCATCAGTGACAGGGAAGAGACCCAGTTCTTC. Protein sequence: CAISDREETQFF.

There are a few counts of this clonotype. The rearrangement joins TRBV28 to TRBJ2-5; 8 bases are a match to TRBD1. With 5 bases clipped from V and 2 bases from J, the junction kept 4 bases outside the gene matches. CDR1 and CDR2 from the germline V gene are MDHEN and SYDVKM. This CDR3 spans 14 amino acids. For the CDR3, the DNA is TGTGCCAGCAGTCACAGGGGGTTGCAAGAGACCCAGTACTTC. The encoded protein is CASSHRGLQETQYF.

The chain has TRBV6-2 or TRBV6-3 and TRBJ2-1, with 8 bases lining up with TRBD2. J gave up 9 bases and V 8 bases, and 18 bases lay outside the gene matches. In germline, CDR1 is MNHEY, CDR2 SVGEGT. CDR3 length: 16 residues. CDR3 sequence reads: CASLPRTGTRMVEQFF. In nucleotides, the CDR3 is TGTGCCAGCCTACCAAGAACCGGGACTAGGATGGTTGAGCAGTTCTTC.

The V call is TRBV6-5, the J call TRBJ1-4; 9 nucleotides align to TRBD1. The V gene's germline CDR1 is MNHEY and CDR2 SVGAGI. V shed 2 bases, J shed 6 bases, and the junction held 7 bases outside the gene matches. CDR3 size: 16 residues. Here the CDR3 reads CASSYLTGTGYEKLFF. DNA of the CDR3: TGTGCCAGCAGTTACCTAACCGGGACAGGGTATGAAAAACTGTTTTTT.

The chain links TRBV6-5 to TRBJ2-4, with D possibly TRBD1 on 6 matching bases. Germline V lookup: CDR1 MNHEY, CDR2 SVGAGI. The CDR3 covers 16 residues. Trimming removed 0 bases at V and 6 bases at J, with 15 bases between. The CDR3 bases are TGTGCCAGCAGTTACTCCACCAGGGGCGCTGGAAACATTCAGTACTTC. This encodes CASSYSTRGAGNIQYF.

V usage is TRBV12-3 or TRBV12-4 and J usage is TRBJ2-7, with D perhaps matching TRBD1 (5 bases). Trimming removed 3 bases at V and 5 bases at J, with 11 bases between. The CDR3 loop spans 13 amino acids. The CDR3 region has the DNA TGTGCCAGCAGTTTCTCAGGGCTTGACGAGCAGTACTTC. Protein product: CASSFSGLDEQYF.

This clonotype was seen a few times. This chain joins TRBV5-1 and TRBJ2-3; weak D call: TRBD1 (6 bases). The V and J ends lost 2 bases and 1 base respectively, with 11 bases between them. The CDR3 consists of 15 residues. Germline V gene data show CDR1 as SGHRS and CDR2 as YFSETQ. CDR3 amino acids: CASSFRPGGTDTQYF. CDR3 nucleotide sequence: TGCGCCAGCAGCTTTCGGCCAGGGGGCACAGATACGCAGTATTTT.

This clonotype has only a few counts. The CDR3 is CASSLEFGNQPQHF. The DNA for the CDR3 is TGTGCCAGCAGCTTAGAGTTCGGCAATCAGCCCCAGCATTTT. The chain recombines TRBV11-2 with TRBJ1-5; no reliable D call. Germline V gene lookup returns CDR1 SGHAT and CDR2 FQNNGV. Trimming took off 0 bases at V and 2 bases at J, with 5 bases between the two ends. The CDR3 sequence is 14 residues long.